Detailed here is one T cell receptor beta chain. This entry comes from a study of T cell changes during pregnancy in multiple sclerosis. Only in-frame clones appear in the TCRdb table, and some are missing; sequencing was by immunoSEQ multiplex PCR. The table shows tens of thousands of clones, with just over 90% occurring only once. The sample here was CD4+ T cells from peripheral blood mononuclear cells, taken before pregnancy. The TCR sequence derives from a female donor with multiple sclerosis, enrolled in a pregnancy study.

The CDR3 DNA follows: TGCGCCAGCAGCACAGGGTACACTGAAGCTTTCTTT. Its translation is CASSTGYTEAFF. This chain uses TRBV5-1 with TRBJ1-1; a possible D gene is TRBD1 (6 bases). V dropped 4 bases and J dropped 3 bases, with 7 bases sitting between them. CDR3 length: 12 residues. In germline, CDR1 is SGHRS, CDR2 YFSETQ.